This T cell receptor (beta chain) was profiled in a study of shared clonotypes between healthy human individuals. Study-level points and caveats: Naive CD4 clonotype sharing across several donors was approximately 5.2%.

Those who donated, Caucasian adults without exception, all lived in Nashville, Tennessee. Concerning this clone itself: The target antigen is unknown.

Losses at the gene ends were 6 bases for V and 3 bases for J; bases not matched to a gene: 8. Germline V CDR1 and CDR2: SQVTM, ANQGSEA. This CDR3 spans 15 amino acids. The table came from immunoSEQ multiplex PCR; TCRdb's copy has only in-frame clones and leaves some out. The data show 2 million to 2.5 million clones, around 93% seen once. The chain couples TRBV29-1 to TRBJ1-2; 12 nucleotides match TRBD1. The sequenced material came from naive CD4+ T cells from PBMCs. Documented subset: CD45RA+ positively selected. This sequence was found in a man between 18 and 29 years old in good health. Some clones in this sample may be carry-over from other donors' samples. The CDR3 reads CSVLGQGAGDYGYTF. CDR3 DNA: TGCAGCGTCCTGGGACAGGGGGCGGGAGACTATGGCTACACCTTC.